This is a list of T cell receptor beta chains from one sample in a study of CD8+ T cells in alopecia areata. The table came from immunoSEQ multiplex PCR; TCRdb's copy has only in-frame clones and leaves some out. The sample contains about 19,000 clones, around 60% of which appear only once. The input for sequencing was skin, taken at week 4, from a patient treated with tofacitinib. These receptors were taken from a human donor with alopecia areata. Both conserved end residues are part of each CDR3. Each record gives: V gene, J gene, clone size, D gene, CDR3 DNA, CDR3 protein. A D gene is named only where the DNA matches it firmly. For some rows the clone size is stated as once, few or many, or as a class when expanded; others skip it.

V: TRBV28; J: TRBJ1-5; size: few; D: NA; DNA: TGTGCCAGCAGTCCCGAACCGGGGGGAGGCAATCGGCCCCAGCATTTT; CDR3: CASSPEPGGGNRPQHF
V: TRBV16; J: TRBJ1-1; size: medium-sized; D: NA; DNA: TGTGCCAGCAGCCAAGCCCTGGCTAACACTGAAGCTTTCTTT; CDR3: CASSQALANTEAFF
V: TRBV7-2; J: TRBJ2-1; size: NA; D: NA; DNA: TGTGCCAGCAGCGTCCAGACGCTAGTCTCCTACAATGAGCAGTTCTTC; CDR3: CASSVQTLVSYNEQFF
V: TRBV5-1; J: TRBJ1-6; size: few; D: NA; DNA: TGCGCCAGCAGAACTACCAGGCCTGGGGATAATTCACCCCTCCACTTT; CDR3: CASRTTRPGDNSPLHF
V: TRBV27; J: TRBJ2-1; size: NA; D: NA; DNA: TGTGCCAGCAGCAGACCCTCCTACAATGAGCAGTTCTTC; CDR3: CASSRPSYNEQFF
V: TRBV18; J: TRBJ2-5; size: NA; D: TRBD1; DNA: TGTGCCAGCTCAGGGGTGGGACAGGCCCCCTTCGCGGGACTAGAGACCCAGTACTTC; CDR3: CASSGVGQAPFAGLETQYF
V: TRBV18; J: TRBJ2-7; size: NA; D: TRBD1; DNA: TGTGCCAGCTCACCCGCCCCGGGACAGAAAATCTACGAGCAGTACTTC; CDR3: CASSPAPGQKIYEQYF
V: TRBV6-5; J: TRBJ2-7; size: NA; D: NA; DNA: TGTGCCAGCAGTTACCGGGTAGGAGTCGGCTACGAGCAGTACTTC; CDR3: CASSYRVGVGYEQYF
V: TRBV6-1; J: TRBJ2-7; size: NA; D: NA; DNA: TGTGCCAGCAGCCCCGGGACTTTTTACGAGCAGTACTTC; CDR3: CASSPGTFYEQYF
V: TRBV6-6; J: TRBJ2-3; size: NA; D: TRBD1; DNA: TGTGCCAGCTCGCCAGGGGGCTCGACAGATACGCAGTATTTT; CDR3: CASSPGGSTDTQYF
V: TRBV28; J: TRBJ2-1; size: NA; D: NA; DNA: TGTGCCAGCAGTTTTGGGTCCCTCTACAATGAGCAGTTCTTC; CDR3: CASSFGSLYNEQFF
V: TRBV9; J: TRBJ1-2; size: NA; D: TRBD1; DNA: TGTGCCAGCAGCGCCACCCCGGCAGGGGGGACTGGCTACACCTTC; CDR3: CASSATPAGGTGYTF
V: TRBV5-1; J: TRBJ1-2; size: few; D: NA; DNA: TGCGCCAGCAGCTTAGAGCGAACAGCTAACTATGGCTACACCTTC; CDR3: CASSLERTANYGYTF
V: TRBV29-1; J: TRBJ1-2; size: once; D: NA; DNA: TGCAGCGTTGATGGGGTAGCGCCCCTGGGGCCCTATGGCTACACCTTC; CDR3: CSVDGVAPLGPYGYTF
V: TRBV14; J: TRBJ2-4; size: NA; D: NA; DNA: TGTGCCAGCAGCCCCAGGAGAGCCAAAAACATTCAGTACTTC; CDR3: CASSPRRAKNIQYF
V: TRBV7-2; J: TRBJ2-1; size: few; D: TRBD2; DNA: TGTGCCAGCAGCTTAGGGCCTAGCGGGGGGGGCTATGAGCAGTTCTTC; CDR3: CASSLGPSGGGYEQFF
V: TRBV7-8; J: TRBJ2-7; size: NA; D: TRBD1; DNA: TGTGCCAGCAGCCTATGGACAGGTCTGTACGAGCAGTACTTC; CDR3: CASSLWTGLYEQYF
V: TRBV29-1; J: TRBJ1-1; size: few; D: TRBD1; DNA: TGCAGCGTTGAGGGGACAGGGGGCGCCAAGGAGGTGAACACTGAAGCTTTCTTT; CDR3: CSVEGTGGAKEVNTEAFF
V: TRBV4-3; J: TRBJ1-5; size: NA; D: NA; DNA: TGCGCCAGCAGCCAAGATCCAGGGTTGGGGGGAAGCAATCAGCCCCAGCATTTT; CDR3: CASSQDPGLGGSNQPQHF
V: TRBV29-1; J: TRBJ2-7; size: NA; D: TRBD1; DNA: TGCAGCGTTGATACGGGACAGGGTGCCGACGAGCAGTACTTC; CDR3: CSVDTGQGADEQYF
V: TRBV4-2; J: TRBJ2-7; size: NA; D: NA; DNA: TGTGCCAGCAGCCAAGATCGACAGTCCTACGAGCAGTACTTC; CDR3: CASSQDRQSYEQYF
V: TRBV7-2; J: TRBJ2-1; size: NA; D: NA; DNA: TGTCCCAGCAGCCGCCCAATGGCAGGGGGGCACTATGAGCAGTTCTTC; CDR3: CPSSRPMAGGHYEQFF
V: TRBV7-2; J: TRBJ1-5; size: NA; D: NA; DNA: TGTGCCAGCAGCTTCGGCCAGGGCAATCAGCCCCAGCATTTT; CDR3: CASSFGQGNQPQHF
V: TRBV5-6; J: TRBJ1-3; size: NA; D: NA; DNA: TGTGCCAGCAGCTTGGCCGCGGGAGTCTGGGACACCATATATTTT; CDR3: CASSLAAGVWDTIYF
V: TRBV6-1; J: TRBJ2-2; size: medium-sized; D: NA; DNA: TGTGCCAGCAGGGTAACGAACACCGGGGAGCTGTTTTTT; CDR3: CASRVTNTGELFF
V: TRBV19; J: TRBJ1-2; size: NA; D: NA; DNA: TGTGCCAGTACTCCGGGGGGTCTCGGCTACACCTTC; CDR3: CASTPGGLGYTF
V: TRBV4-3; J: TRBJ2-7; size: NA; D: NA; DNA: TGCGCCAGCAGCCAGGGTGCCGGCGGAACCTACGAGCAGTACTTC; CDR3: CASSQGAGGTYEQYF
V: TRBV6-1; J: TRBJ1-2; size: few; D: NA; DNA: TGTGCCAGCAGCCCTCAGGGCCTGGGGAACTATGGCTACACCTTC; CDR3: CASSPQGLGNYGYTF
V: TRBV19; J: TRBJ1-1; size: NA; D: NA; DNA: TGTGCCAGTAGTGGAACGGGCGCGAGCACTGAAGCTTTCTTT; CDR3: CASSGTGASTEAFF
V: TRBV29-1; J: TRBJ2-5; size: NA; D: NA; DNA: TGCAGCGTTGATTTGGGAATACAAGAGACCCAGTACTTC; CDR3: CSVDLGIQETQYF
V: TRBV28; J: TRBJ2-3; size: NA; D: NA; DNA: TGTGCCAGCAGCGCCCTGAGCACAGATACGCAGTATTTT; CDR3: CASSALSTDTQYF
V: TRBV5-5; J: TRBJ2-7; size: NA; D: TRBD1; DNA: TGTGCCAGCAGCTTGGGGACAGGCGCCTACGAGCAGTACTTC; CDR3: CASSLGTGAYEQYF
V: TRBV7-9; J: TRBJ2-2; size: NA; D: NA; DNA: TGTGCCAGCAGCTCCGATCGGACCACGAACACCGGGGAGCTGTTTTTT; CDR3: CASSSDRTTNTGELFF
V: TRBV7-3; J: TRBJ1-1; size: NA; D: NA; DNA: TGTGCCAGCAGCTTAGGGGGCCGGGATCGTGAAGCTTTCTTT; CDR3: CASSLGGRDREAFF
V: TRBV7-3; J: TRBJ2-2; size: NA; D: NA; DNA: TGTGCCAGCAGCCGGGGAGTGACGAACACCGGGGAGCTGTTTTTT; CDR3: CASSRGVTNTGELFF
V: TRBV30; J: TRBJ1-3; size: few; D: NA; DNA: TGTGCCTGGAGATTGGCGACAAGCACTGGAAACACCATATATTTT; CDR3: CAWRLATSTGNTIYF
V: TRBV7-9; J: TRBJ1-2; size: few; D: TRBD1; DNA: TGTGCCAGCAGCCCTATAAAAACACTGGACAGGTACTATGGCTACACCTTC; CDR3: CASSPIKTLDRYYGYTF
V: TRBV21-1; J: TRBJ2-7; size: NA; D: NA; DNA: TGTGCCAGCAGCGGTCCTTACGGGATCTCCTACGAGCAGTACTTC; CDR3: CASSGPYGISYEQYF
V: TRBV1; J: TRBJ2-1; size: NA; D: NA; DNA: TGCACCAGCAGCCAAGTTCTTTCCCCGGATGAGCAGTTCTTC; CDR3: CTSSQVLSPDEQFF
V: TRBV5-4; J: TRBJ1-4; size: few; D: NA; DNA: TGTGCCAGCAGCTTAATAGGACAAGTAAATGAAAAACTGTTTTTT; CDR3: CASSLIGQVNEKLFF